The next 14 T cell receptor beta chains were all read from a single sample in a study of blood T cell repertoires in COVID-19. This table comes from immunoSEQ multiplex PCR, and its TCRdb copy is limited to in-frame clones, with some not included. The table records a few hundred thousand clones, 75% to 90% of them present only once. Sequencing was performed on peripheral blood. The receptors come from a man younger than 30 with active or convalescent COVID-19.

This clone was seen more than once but under ten times. This chain links TRBV28 with TRBJ1-2, with TRBD1 matching over 11 bases. Trimming at V came to 4 bases and at J to 4 bases, leaving 2 bases not matched to a gene. This CDR3 has 14 residues. Germline-derived CDR1 and CDR2 are MDHEN and SYDVKM. The CDR3 here is CASSSGTGGYGYTF. CDR3 DNA: TGTGCCAGCAGTTCCGGGACAGGGGGCTATGGCTACACCTTC.

In this sample, this clone turned up once. The CDR3 DNA reads TGTGCCAGCGCAAGACATCCCTACGAGCAGTACTTC. Amino acid sequence: CASARHPYEQYF. The gene calls are TRBV27 and TRBJ2-7; D is undetermined. From germline, CDR1 is MNHEY and CDR2 SMNVEV (reference sequence). V dropped 8 bases and J dropped 2 bases, with 10 bases sitting between them. CDR3 length: 12 amino acids.

CDR3 amino acids: CASSFRRTSGGTDTQYF. CDR3 in DNA: TGTGCCAGCAGCTTTCGGCGGACTAGCGGGGGAACAGATACGCAGTATTTT. The V gene is TRBV7-8, the J gene TRBJ2-3; 13 bases agree with TRBD2. The CDR3 is 17 amino acids. CDR1 is SGHVS and CDR2 is FQNEAQ in the germline V gene. Losses at the gene ends were 3 bases for V and 3 bases for J; bases not matched to a gene: 6.

As DNA, the CDR3 is TGTGCCAGCAGGACAGGGGGCAGGTACACTGAAGCTTTCTTT. Residues: CASRTGGRYTEAFF. The chain is built from TRBV27 and TRBJ1-1; 10 bases are a match to TRBD1. This CDR3 is 14 amino acids long. Germline trimming cut 6 bases from V and 3 bases from J; bases unmatched to any gene: 4. Per the germline V gene, CDR1 is MNHEY and CDR2 is SMNVEV (reference sequence).

In DNA form, the CDR3 reads TGTGCCAGCAGTTTAGAAACTAGCGGGAGTCCGCAGTATTTT. It translates to CASSLETSGSPQYF. This chain connects TRBV28 to TRBJ2-3; 11 bases line up with TRBD2. The CDR3 has 14 residues. The J segment lost 10 bases and the V segment lost 2 bases, leaving 5 bases of the junction unmatched. The germline CDR1 and CDR2 sequences are MDHEN and SYDVKM.

The chain uses TRBV10-1 and TRBJ2-5; 10 bases agree with TRBD1. J lost 4 bases, V lost 4 bases, and 6 bases had no gene match. Germline CDR1 and CDR2: WNHNN and SYGVQD (reference sequence). This CDR3 spans 15 amino acids. The CDR3: CASSAERDRGETQYF. The CDR3 DNA sequence: TGCGCCAGCAGTGCCGAAAGGGACAGGGGAGAGACCCAGTACTTC.

The chain carries TRBV5-1 and TRBJ2-2; no reliable D call. The CDR3 extends over 15 amino acids. The V and J ends lost 5 bases and 3 bases respectively, with 14 bases between them. Per germline, CDR1 SGHRS and CDR2 YFSETQ. In DNA form, the CDR3 reads TGCGCCAGCAGTGTTGGGCCCACGGACACCGGGGAGCTGTTTTTT. Its translation: CASSVGPTDTGELFF.

The table lists this clone with a count of one. CDR3 sequence reads: CASSAPGRQNGQPQHF. In DNA form, the CDR3 reads TGTGCCAGTAGTGCACCCGGGAGACAAAATGGACAGCCCCAGCATTTT. The rearrangement uses TRBV19 and TRBJ1-5; no clear D gene. Between the trimmed V and J ends, which lost 5 bases and 7 bases, there was a span of 21 bases. Germline V gene data show CDR1 as LNHDA and CDR2 as SQIVND (reference sequence). The CDR3 extends over 16 amino acids.

The chain has TRBV29-1 and TRBJ2-5; D gene ambiguous. Per the germline V gene, CDR1 is SQVTM and CDR2 is ANQGSEA. The CDR3 consists of 12 residues. Trimming took 0 bases from V and 2 from J, leaving 4 bases between them. CDR3 DNA: TGCAGCGTTGAAGAGTTACAAGAGACCCAGTACTTC. Residues: CSVEELQETQYF.

This clone was seen more than once but under ten times. The genes are TRBV6-4 and TRBJ1-5; 7 bases align to TRBD1. There are 14 residues in the CDR3. CDR1 and CDR2 (germline): MRHNA, SNTAGT. The J segment lost 5 bases and the V segment lost 4 bases, leaving 5 bases of the junction unmatched. CDR3: CASSVETGYQPQHF. As DNA, the CDR3 is TGTGCCAGCAGTGTAGAGACAGGGTATCAGCCCCAGCATTTT.

This clone appeared a few times. The rearrangement links TRBV6-5 to TRBJ2-7; weak D call: TRBD2 (5 bases). The germline V gene encodes CDR1 MNHEY and CDR2 SVGAGI. The CDR3 has 15 residues. V was shortened by 4 bases and J by 3 bases, with 16 bases between the two germline ends. The CDR3 sequence: CASSFGLTSRYEQYF. CDR3 coding DNA: TGTGCCAGCAGTTTCGGACTCACCTCCCGCTACGAGCAGTACTTC.

V and J are TRBV12-5 and TRBJ1-3; TRBD1 matches at 7 bases. V trimming: 2 bases; J trimming: 4 bases; junction bases outside the gene matches: 11. Germline loops: CDR1 LGHNT, CDR2 FRNRAP. The CDR3 sequence is 17 residues long. CDR3 nucleotide sequence: TGTGCTAGTGGTTTGCCGGCGACAGGGAGAGGGGGAAACACCATATATTTT. Protein: CASGLPATGRGGNTIYF. Supplemented by reference TRBV12-5 and TRBJ1-3, the full variable domain reads DARVTQTPRHKVTEMGQEVTMRCQPILGHNTVFWYRQTMMQGLELLAYFRNRAPLDDSGMPKDRFSAEMPDATLATLKIQPSEPRDSAVYFCASGLPATGRGGNTIYFGEGSWLTVV.

The rearrangement uses TRBV7-2 and TRBJ2-5; no reliable D call. Germline CDR1 reads SGHTA; CDR2 reads FQGNSA. This CDR3 comprises 13 residues. V was shortened by 5 bases and J by 5 bases, with 12 bases between the two germline ends. The DNA for the CDR3 is TGTGCCAGCAGCCTTCATAGTCTTGAGACCCAGTACTTC. This gives the protein CASSLHSLETQYF.

This clone has only a few counts. V usage is TRBV7-9 and J usage is TRBJ1-2; 8 bases fit TRBD1. This CDR3 spans 14 amino acids. Germline V gene data show CDR1 as SEHNR and CDR2 as FQNEAQ (reference sequence). Trimming took 5 bases from V and 4 from J; bases not matched to a gene: 6. CDR3 nucleotide sequence: TGTGCCAGCAGCCGCGGACAGGGTATCTATGGCTACACCTTC. Amino acids: CASSRGQGIYGYTF. The whole variable domain, remainder taken from reference TRBV7-9 and TRBJ1-2, is DTGVSQNPRHKITKRGQNVTFRCDPISEHNRLYWYRQTLGQGPEFLTYFQNEAQLEKSRLLSDRFSAERPKGSFSTLEIQRTEQGDSAMYLCASSRGQGIYGYTFGSGTRLTVV.